A selection of T cell receptor beta chains follows, all from one sample in a study of cytomegalovirus exposure and HLA in healthy donors. Assay used: immunoSEQ multiplex PCR; TCRdb lists only in-frame clones, some missing. The table records over 120,000 clones, just under 85% of them present only once. Sequencing input: PBMCs. The receptors stem from a man younger than 40 in good health and CMV-seropositive. CDR3s include the opening cysteine and the closing phenylalanine or tryptophan. A D gene is named only where the DNA matches it firmly. The size field is filled for only some rows; it gives once, few, many or a size class.

>-|TRBJ2-1|TRBV19|-
TGTGCGGGAGGCGGGATTGGGAGTGAGCAGTTCTTC
CAGGGIGSEQFF
>-|TRBJ2-1|TRBV5-4|-
TGTGCCAGCAGCTTGGACGGGAGATCCTACAATGAGCAGTTCTTC
CASSLDGRSYNEQFF
>-|TRBJ1-4|TRBV7-2|few
TGTGCCAGCAGCCAGGAGGCCAGGACGACGCTGTTTTTT
CASSQEARTTLFF
>-|TRBJ1-2|TRBV6-5|-
TGTGCCAGCAGGACGAGGCAGAGGAATGGCTACACCTTC
CASRTRQRNGYTF
>-|TRBJ1-6|TRBV5-6|few
TGTGCCAGCAGCTACCCCAGAGGATCACCCCTCCACTTT
CASSYPRGSPLHF
>TRBD1|TRBJ2-2|TRBV5-4|many
TGTGCCAGCAGCCTCACAGGGGCGGGCACCGGGGAGCTGTTTTTT
CASSLTGAGTGELFF
>-|TRBJ2-5|TRBV27|-
TGTGCCACCCACTCAGAGGTTGCCCAGTACTTC
CATHSEVAQYF
>-|TRBJ1-4|TRBV5-1|once
TGCGCCAGCAGCCCGGAGGTAGGGAGAGAAAAACTGTTTTTT
CASSPEVGREKLFF
>-|TRBJ1-5|TRBV19|-
TGTGCCAGCCTCCAGGGAAATCAGCCCCAGCATTTT
CASLQGNQPQHF
>TRBD1|TRBJ2-7|TRBV5-8|-
TGTGCCAGCGGGGACAGGGGACCCTACGAGCAGTACTTC
CASGDRGPYEQYF
>TRBD1|TRBJ1-1|TRBV28|-
TGTGCCAGCAGGGGGTATGTCCCGGGACAGGGACCTGAAGCTTTCTTT
CASRGYVPGQGPEAFF
>-|TRBJ2-5|TRBV6-1|-
TGTGCCAGCACTAGATTCGGCGGGCTGGAAGAGACCCAGTACTTC
CASTRFGGLEETQYF
>-|TRBJ1-1|TRBV28|-
TGTGCCAGCAGTTTAGTTCTTCAGGGGACTGAAGCTTTCTTT
CASSLVLQGTEAFF
>-|TRBJ1-2|TRBV28|-
TGTGCCAGCAGTTTGCGCAGGGAGGGGGTAGACTATGGCTACACCTTC
CASSLRREGVDYGYTF
>-|TRBJ2-6|TRBV28|-
TGTGCCAGCAGTTTACTCCAGGTGGGGGCCAACGTCCTGACTTTC
CASSLLQVGANVLTF
>TRBD1|TRBJ2-1|TRBV15|-
TGTGCCACCAGCAGAGATCCGGGACAGGGACCTGATGAGCAGTTCTTC
CATSRDPGQGPDEQFF
>-|TRBJ2-2|TRBV5-1|-
TGCGCCAGCAGCCTTCCGGTCGTGGGGGGCACCGGGGAGCTGTTTTTT
CASSLPVVGGTGELFF
>-|TRBJ2-2|TRBV7-8|-
TGTGCCAGCTCGCGGTACACCGGGGAGCTGTTTTTT
CASSRYTGELFF
>-|TRBJ1-1|TRBV7-6|once
TGTGCCAGCAGCTTAGCAGGGGCAGATGAAGCTTTCTTT
CASSLAGADEAFF
>TRBD2|TRBJ2-7|TRBV10-3|-
TGTGCCATCAGTGAGTCGCGGGAGATCGAGCAGTACTTC
CAISESREIEQYF
>TRBD1|TRBJ1-5|TRBV28|-
TGTGCCAGCAGGCCTCAGGGGGCCAGCAATCAGCCCCAGCATTTT
CASRPQGASNQPQHF
>TRBD2|TRBJ2-1|TRBV5-6|-
TGTGCCAGCAGCTGGGCGGGACTAGTCTGGGATGAGCAGTTCTTC
CASSWAGLVWDEQFF
>-|TRBJ2-1|TRBV10-1|-
TGCGCCAGCAGTGAGTCATTAGTTGAGAATGAGCAGTTCTTC
CASSESLVENEQFF
>TRBD1|TRBJ1-6|TRBV7-9|-
TGTGCCAGCAGCTTAGACCCTAAGACAGGGACAGATTATAATTCACCCCTCCACTTT
CASSLDPKTGTDYNSPLHF
>-|TRBJ2-2|TRBV5-1|-
TGCGCCAGCAGGGAGAGACCCAACACCGGGGAGCTGTTTTTT
CASRERPNTGELFF
>-|TRBJ1-1|TRBV7-9|-
TGTTCCAGCAGCTTCAGACAGAACACTGAAGCTTTCTTT
CSSSFRQNTEAFF
>TRBD2|TRBJ2-5|TRBV7-2|few
TGTGCCAGCAGCTTAGATCGCGCGGGGGGCCGAAGGGAGACCCAGTACTTC
CASSLDRAGGRRETQYF
>-|TRBJ2-3|TRBV25-1|-
TGTGCCGGAGGGCCTCGGGACACAGATACGCAGTATTTT
CAGGPRDTDTQYF
>TRBD1|TRBJ2-7|TRBV28|-
TGTGCCAGCAGTCTCAGGGGGCCAGGCTACGAGCAGTACTTC
CASSLRGPGYEQYF
>TRBD2|TRBJ2-2|TRBV9|-
TGTGCCAGCAGCGTAGAGGCTAGCGGGAGAACCGGGGAGCTGTTTTTT
CASSVEASGRTGELFF
>TRBD1|TRBJ1-4|TRBV19|-
TGTGCCAGTAGTATAATTCAAGTGACAGGGTCTAATGAAAAACTGTTTTTT
CASSIIQVTGSNEKLFF
>-|TRBJ1-2|TRBV28|few
TGTGCCAGCAGTTTAGTGTCCTGGGGCAGCTATGGCTACACCTTC
CASSLVSWGSYGYTF
>TRBD1|TRBJ2-7|TRBV18|-
TGTGCCAGCTCAACTGGACAGGGGGCAGGGTCCTACGAGCAGTACTTC
CASSTGQGAGSYEQYF
>-|TRBJ2-7|TRBV19|-
TGTGCCAGTAGTGAAAACTACTACGAGCAGTACTTC
CASSENYYEQYF
>TRBD1|TRBJ2-1|TRBV30|-
TGTGCCTGGACGACGTTGGGACAGGGTACATTACGGTTCTTC
CAWTTLGQGTLRFF
>-|TRBJ2-1|TRBV15|-
TGTGCCACCAGCAGAGATAGATCCTCCGGGAATGAGCAGTTCTTC
CATSRDRSSGNEQFF
>-|TRBJ2-3|TRBV5-6|-
TGTGCCAGCAGCTTTACTAGAACCAACACAGATACGCAGTATTTT
CASSFTRTNTDTQYF
>TRBD1|TRBJ1-6|TRBV5-4|-
TGTGCCAGCACCCATTGGACAGGCGGTCCGACACCCCTCCACTTT
CASTHWTGGPTPLHF
>TRBD2|TRBJ2-1|TRBV29-1|-
TGCAGCGTTGGGGACTACCTCATCAATGAGCAGTTCTTC
CSVGDYLINEQFF
>TRBD2|TRBJ2-7|TRBV6-5|-
TGTGCCAGCAGTTACTCGACTAGCGGGAGTGGCTACGAGCAGTACTTC
CASSYSTSGSGYEQYF
>TRBD2|TRBJ2-2|TRBV2|-
TGTGCCAGCAGTCCGCGGACTAGCGGGGTCGGGGAGCTGTTTTTT
CASSPRTSGVGELFF
>-|TRBJ1-1|TRBV11-3|-
TGTGCCAGCAGCCCCCCAGGGCCGAATTATGAGCGCACTGAAGCTTTCTTT
CASSPPGPNYERTEAFF
>-|TRBJ2-5|TRBV7-2|once
TGTGCCTTTTCGCGGGGCAGAAAAGAGACCCAGTACTTC
CAFSRGRKETQYF
>-|TRBJ2-7|TRBV28|-
TGTGCCAGCAGTTTATTGTCAGGTCGGGAGCAGTACTTC
CASSLLSGREQYF
>TRBD2|TRBJ2-5|TRBV6-6|-
TGTGCCAGCAGTTTCCCGGAGCGGGGTGAAGAGACCCAGTACTTC
CASSFPERGEETQYF
>-|TRBJ2-1|TRBV18|-
TGTGCCAGCTCACCAACCAGAAATGAGCAGTTCTTC
CASSPTRNEQFF
>-|TRBJ1-3|TRBV18|-
TGTGCCAGCTCACCACCCGGGGAAAGGGCAGGAAACACCATATATTTT
CASSPPGERAGNTIYF
>TRBD1|TRBJ2-3|TRBV7-2|-
TGTGCCAGCAGCTCAACCGGGACAGTAAGCACAGATACGCAGTATTTT
CASSSTGTVSTDTQYF
>-|TRBJ2-3|TRBV28|-
TGTGCCAGCAGTTTACCCCGGTTTAGCACAGATACGCAGTATTTT
CASSLPRFSTDTQYF
>TRBD1|TRBJ2-1|TRBV7-9|once
TGTGCCAGCAGCTTAGCGATTACGGGACAGGGTCGTGGGAATGAGCAGTTCTTC
CASSLAITGQGRGNEQFF
>TRBD1|TRBJ1-2|TRBV6-5|-
TGTGCCAGCAGTGCGGGACAGGGCTATGGCTACACCTTC
CASSAGQGYGYTF
>-|TRBJ1-3|TRBV29-1|-
TGCAGCGTTGAAGAGGGCGAGGGAATTGGAAACACCATATATTTT
CSVEEGEGIGNTIYF
>-|TRBJ1-4|TRBV19|few
TGTGCCAGTAGTCCGCGGAGCTTTAATGAAAAACTGTTTTTT
CASSPRSFNEKLFF
>TRBD1|TRBJ2-5|TRBV19|-
TGTGCCAGTAGAACAGGGGGTAGCGAAGAGACCCAGTACTTC
CASRTGGSEETQYF
>-|TRBJ1-1|TRBV28|-
TGTGCCAGCAGTTTATCCGGGGGGAACACTGAAGCTTTCTTT
CASSLSGGNTEAFF
>TRBD1|TRBJ2-3|TRBV7-2|-
TGTGCCAGCAGCACCTTCGACAGGGTTGGTACGCAGTATTTT
CASSTFDRVGTQYF
>-|TRBJ2-3|TRBV28|-
TGTGCCAGCAGGGCGGGGCTGGGAGATACGCAGTATTTT
CASRAGLGDTQYF
>TRBD1|TRBJ1-1|TRBV4-1|few
TGCGCCAGCAGCCTAAGCGGGACAGGGGGGAACCCTGAAGCTTTCTTT
CASSLSGTGGNPEAFF
>TRBD2|TRBJ2-5|TRBV10-3|-
TGTGCCAGATTAGCGGGGGGCGAGGAGACCCAGTACTTC
CARLAGGEETQYF
>TRBD1|TRBJ1-6|TRBV25-1|-
TGTGCCAGCAGTGAATCCACAGGGGAAGGTTCACCCCTCCACTTT
CASSESTGEGSPLHF